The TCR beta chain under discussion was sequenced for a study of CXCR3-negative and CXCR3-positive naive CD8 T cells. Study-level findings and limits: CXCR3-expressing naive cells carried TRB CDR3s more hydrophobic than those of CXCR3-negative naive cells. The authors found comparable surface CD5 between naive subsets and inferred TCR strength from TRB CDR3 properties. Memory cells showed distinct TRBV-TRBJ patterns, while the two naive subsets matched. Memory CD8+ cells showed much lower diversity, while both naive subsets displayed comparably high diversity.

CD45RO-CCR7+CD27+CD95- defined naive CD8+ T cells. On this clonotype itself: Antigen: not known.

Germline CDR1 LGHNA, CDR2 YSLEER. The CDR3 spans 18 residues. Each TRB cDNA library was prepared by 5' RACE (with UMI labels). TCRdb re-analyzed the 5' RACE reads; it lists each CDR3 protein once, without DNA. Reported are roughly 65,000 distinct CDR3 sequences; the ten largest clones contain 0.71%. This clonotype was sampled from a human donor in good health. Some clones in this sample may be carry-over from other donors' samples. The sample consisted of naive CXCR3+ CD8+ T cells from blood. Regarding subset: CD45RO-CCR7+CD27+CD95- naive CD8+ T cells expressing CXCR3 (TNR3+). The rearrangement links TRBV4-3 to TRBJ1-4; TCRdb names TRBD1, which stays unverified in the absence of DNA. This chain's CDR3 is CASSQDLGQAATNEKLFF.